This entry is about one T cell receptor beta chain. This clonotype has a handful of counts. The antigen this receptor binds is unknown. Within one base of it there is no much larger clone, and no base qualities were kept. These data come from a study of early T cells in non-severe SARS-CoV-2 infection (dated by TCRdb to 2020 to 2023). Concerning the study at large: Bulk RNA from unsorted whole blood was used for TCR sequencing, so alpha and beta chains could not be paired.

V gives up 3 bases and J gives up 2 bases, and the segment between their germline ends measures 11 bases. From the cysteine through the phenylalanine, the CDR3 covers 14 amino acids. Only the CDR3 DNA stays, 42 bases, in frame from base 1. CDR1 and CDR2 are drawn from the germline V gene: MDHEN, SYDVKM. This was a case-control study nested in a cohort of healthcare workers in London, UK, who had nasopharyngeal swab PCR tests and blood samples taken every week. Between 23 and 31 March 2020, the week of the UK lockdown, healthcare workers were enrolled and then followed up weekly for as long as 16 weeks. Study-wide conclusions, independent of this receptor: VDJdb matching was skewed toward anti-spike CD8 responses, so virus-specific expansions were likely underestimated and private and CD4 specificities were missed.

Library construction relied on 5' RACE. The sample was run on a NextSeq 500. Unique molecular identifiers were attached to individual cDNA molecules in the TCR library protocol so that sequencing error and PCR bias could be corrected. TCR alpha and beta chains were both sequenced, and the abundances of alpha and beta sequences in each sample were closely correlated with each other. The authors' pipeline ran thus. V gene, J gene and CDR3 annotation of TCR sequences was performed with Decombinator V4. Expanded TCRs were defined as changing significantly between any two time points under a Poisson model with p below 0.0001. Abundances of TCRs were expressed as counts per million after normalisation to the total number of TCRs sequenced in each sample. MAIT TCRs were defined by TRAV1-2 paired with TRAJ12, TRAJ20 or TRAJ33, and iNKT TCRs by TRAV10 paired with TRAJ18. A search of VDJdb, accessed on 1 November 2021, was run for TCRs annotated to CMV, EBV and SARS-CoV-2, with TCRs annotated for multiple antigens excluded. TCRdb itself trimmed the public reads at Q25 with fastp, ran MiXCR and retained productive beta chains. CDR3 protein sequences are deduplicated, and each keeps its most common genes and DNA. The authors' filters were not applied to this entry. The sample profile shows 40,000 to 50,000 distinct CDR3 sequences; 11% of them were found once. Of the sample, about a fifth falls within the top ten clones.

Sequenced input: whole blood. This clonotype was obtained from an adult who was a healthcare worker with PCR-confirmed SARS-CoV-2 infection or an uninfected control (not recorded which). In this chain, TRBV28 is recombined with TRBJ2-7, with the D segment identity uncertain. The CDR3 reads CASSFPPGTYEQYF. Read as DNA, the sequence is TGTGCCAGCAGTTTCCCCCCCGGCACCTACGAGCAGTACTTC. Where the CDR3 stops, the reference TRBV28 and TRBJ2-7 genes take over; the full variable domain is DVKVTQSSRYLVKRTGEKVFLECVQDMDHENMFWYRQDPGLGLRLIYFSYDVKMKEKGDIPEGYSVSREKKERFSLILESASTNQTSMYLCASSFPPGTYEQYFGPGTRLTVT.